This T cell receptor (beta chain) is from a study of OX40 agonist ivuxolimab in advanced cancers. Using immunoSEQ multiplex PCR, the repertoire was profiled, and TCRdb retains in-frame clones only, with some absent. The sample records 80,000 to 85,000 clones, 84% being singletons. Germline CDR1 reads LNHNV; CDR2 reads YYDKDF (reference sequence). V was pared by 1 base and J by 2 bases, with 9 bases between. The CDR3 covers 15 residues. J is TRBJ1-5 and V is TRBV15; no reliable D call. The receptor's source is an adult with an advanced solid tumor such as melanoma, head and neck, liver or kidney cancer. Sequencing was performed on CD4+ or CD8+ T cells sorted from blood, taken in a trial of the OX40 agonist ivuxolimab. The CDR3 spells CATSRGGLGNQPQHF. The CDR3 DNA follows: TGTGCCACCAGCAGAGGGGGTTTGGGCAATCAGCCCCAGCATTTT.